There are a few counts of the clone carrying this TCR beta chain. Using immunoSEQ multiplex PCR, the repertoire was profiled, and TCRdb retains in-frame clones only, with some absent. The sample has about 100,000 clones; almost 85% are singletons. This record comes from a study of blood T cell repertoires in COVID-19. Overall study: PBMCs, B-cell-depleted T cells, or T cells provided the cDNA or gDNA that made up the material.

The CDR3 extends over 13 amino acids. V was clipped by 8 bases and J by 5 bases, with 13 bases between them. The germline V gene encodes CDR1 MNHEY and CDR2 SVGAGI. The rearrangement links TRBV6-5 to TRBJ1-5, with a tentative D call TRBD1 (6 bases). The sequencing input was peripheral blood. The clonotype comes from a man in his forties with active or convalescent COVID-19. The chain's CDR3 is CASVRDIYQPQHF. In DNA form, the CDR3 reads TGTGCCAGCGTCCGGGACATATATCAGCCCCAGCATTTT.